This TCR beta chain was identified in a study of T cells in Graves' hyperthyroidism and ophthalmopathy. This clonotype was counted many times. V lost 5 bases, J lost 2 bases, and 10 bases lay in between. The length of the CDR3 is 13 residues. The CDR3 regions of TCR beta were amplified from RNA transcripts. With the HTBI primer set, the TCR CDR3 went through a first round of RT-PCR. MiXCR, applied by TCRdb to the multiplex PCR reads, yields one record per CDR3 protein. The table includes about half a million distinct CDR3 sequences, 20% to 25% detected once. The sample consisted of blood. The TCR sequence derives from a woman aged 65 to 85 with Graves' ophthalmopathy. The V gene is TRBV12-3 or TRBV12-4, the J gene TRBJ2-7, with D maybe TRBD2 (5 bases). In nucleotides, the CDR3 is TGTGCCAGCAGTCTCCGGGGAGCCTACGAGCAGTACTTC. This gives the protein CASSLRGAYEQYF.